This TCR beta chain was sequenced during a study of radiotherapy plus CTLA-4 blockade in lung cancer (dated by TCRdb to the late 2010s). In the study overall: Among the enrolled patients, 15% to 20% had an objective response, and 31% reached disease control. The paper's findings and limits, for the study overall: After treatment with radiotherapy and ipilimumab, TCR clones that came from tumors expanded in the peripheral blood. Increased serum interferon-beta after radiation, together with early dynamic changes in blood T cell clones, were reported to be the strongest predictors of response.

Libraries were constructed by the immunoSEQ multiplex PCR assay. Not all clones reach the TCRdb copy of this immuneACCESS table, which keeps in-frame sequences only. Checked studies attribute under half of the gap to unresolved V genes and leave the rest unexplained. This sample is represented by around 86,000 clones; roughly four fifths of them were singletons. 0.82% of the sample comes from the top ten. A note on this clone: No antigen is known for it. No base quality information exists; no much larger clone differs at one position.

In this study, focal radiation therapy paired with CTLA-4 blockade (ipilimumab) was tested in patients who had chemo-refractory metastatic non-small-cell lung cancer. Its CDR3 holds 17 amino acids, cysteine through phenylalanine. Only CDR3 DNA is held: 51 bases, read in frame from base 1. In the germline V gene, CDR1 corresponds to SGHAT and CDR2 to FQNNGV. At the junction V is shortened by 1 base and J by 2 bases, with 16 bases in between. The chain was built from TRBV11-2 and TRBJ2-3; a tentative D call is TRBD1 (5 bases match). The source is a human donor with non-small cell lung cancer who had stable disease on radiotherapy plus ipilimumab. The starting material was peripheral blood, obtained from a patient treated with radiotherapy plus ipilimumab. CDR3 sequence: CASSLALRTRPTDTQYF. The nucleotides read TGTGCCAGCAGCTTAGCCCTCAGGACACGACCCACAGATACGCAGTATTTT.